This T cell receptor beta chain was obtained from a study of blood T cells in healthy people across ages. Healthy individuals of Caucasian origin from Russia, aged roughly 6 to 90, served as donors. A J-beta primer mix and a sample-barcoded 5' primer were used in a second PCR of about 7 to 12 cycles. MiXCR, applied by TCRdb to the 5' RACE reads, yields one record per CDR3 protein. The sample has 700,000 or so distinct CDR3 sequences, about 43% seen once. The germline gives CDR1 SGHTA, CDR2 FQGNSA. CDR3 size: 16 residues. V lost 8 bases, J lost 5 bases, and 16 bases stayed unmatched. Sequenced: blood. The receptor comes from a man older than 75 in good health. The chain has TRBV7-2 and TRBJ2-7; 9 nucleotides line up with TRBD2. CDR3 loop: CASVTIAGVNPDEQYF. The CDR3, as DNA: TGTGCCAGCGTAACAATAGCGGGAGTGAACCCCGACGAGCAGTACTTC.